This entry lists 10 T cell receptor beta chains sequenced from one sample in a study of radiation and T cells in renal cell carcinoma. Time point: blood 4 weeks post-SBRT, at nephrectomy. Stated treatment: 15 Gy SBRT to primary tumor, nephrectomy 4 weeks later. Libraries were prepared by immunoSEQ multiplex PCR; TCRdb keeps only in-frame clonotypes and omits some of them. The sample shows just under 150,000 clones, 86% of them seen only once. Sequenced material: blood, taken from a patient whose treatment included radiotherapy and nephrectomy. The receptors shown here come from a woman aged 45-65 years with renal cell carcinoma.

The genes are TRBV18 and TRBJ1-5, with D uncertain. The CDR3 contains 16 residues. Germline V gene data show CDR1 as KGHSH and CDR2 as LQKENI. The V and J ends lost 4 bases and 4 bases respectively, with 17 bases between them. Here the CDR3 DNA reads TGTGCCAGCTCACGGGGTCTGGACCCAGGAAATCAGCCCCAGCATTTT. It yields the protein CASSRGLDPGNQPQHF.

This chain connects TRBV30 to TRBJ2-5, with D perhaps TRBD1 or TRBD2 (6 bases each). The CDR3 contains 14 residues. Germline V CDR1 and CDR2: GTSNPN, SVGIG (reference sequence). Between the trimmed V and J ends, which lost 2 bases and 4 bases, there was a span of 14 bases. In DNA form, the CDR3 reads TGTGCCTGGAGTAGTGGGGGGCTGGGAGAGACCCAGTACTTC. Its protein product is CAWSSGGLGETQYF.

Notes on this clone: One end of the junction does not line up with germline, which may come from a read error. The V call is TRBV19, the J call TRBJ1-2; possibly TRBD1 for D (5 bases). This CDR3 contains 13 residues. Germline loops: CDR1 LNHDA, CDR2 SQIVND (reference sequence). The CDR3 bases are TGTGCCAGTAGTCCAGAGACAGACTATGGCTACACTTTC. This translates into CASSPETDYGYTF.

This clone was counted once. This chain links TRBV7-8 with TRBJ2-7, with D perhaps TRBD2 (7 bases). The germline V gene has CDR1 SGHVS and CDR2 FQNEAQ. The CDR3 is made up of 15 amino acids. V shed 6 bases and J shed 2 bases, with 17 bases lying between them. CDR3 nucleotide sequence: TGTGCCAGCAGACAGAGGGGGGGGATTACCTACGAGCAGTACTTC. It encodes CASRQRGGITYEQYF.

The V and J genes are TRBV2 and TRBJ1-5; D uncertain. Per the germline V gene, CDR1 is SNHLY and CDR2 is FYNNEI. V was trimmed by 2 bases and J by 1 base, leaving 3 bases between them. The CDR3 spans 13 residues. CDR3 sequence: CASSEMSNQPQHF. The DNA of the CDR3 is TGTGCCAGCAGTGAAATGAGCAATCAGCCCCAGCATTTT.

The J gene is TRBJ2-3, the V gene TRBV10-3; D unclear. Trimming removed 6 bases from V and 8 bases from J, with 9 bases in between. The CDR3 runs 11 residues. Per the germline V gene, CDR1 is ENHRY and CDR2 is SYGVKD. The CDR3 spells CAIRSMVTQYF. In nucleotides, the CDR3 is TGTGCCATCAGATCTATGGTTACGCAGTATTTT.

The chain employs TRBV27 and TRBJ2-2; D is ambiguous. From germline, CDR1 is MNHEY and CDR2 SMNVEV (reference sequence). CDR3 length equals 11 residues. V shed 3 bases and J shed 6 bases, with 2 bases lying between them. In DNA, the CDR3 is TGTGCCAGCAGTTTCTCCGGGGAGCTGTTTTTT. As protein: CASSFSGELFF.

This chain connects TRBV5-1 to TRBJ2-1, with 7 bases that match TRBD2. V dropped 7 bases and J dropped 6; count of bases not matched to a gene: 16. Germline CDR1 and CDR2: SGHRS and YFSETQ. The CDR3 is 16 amino acids. The CDR3 sequence: CASGALAGVPSNEQFF. As DNA, the CDR3 is TGCGCCAGCGGGGCCCTGGCGGGAGTTCCCTCCAATGAGCAGTTCTTC.

This clone came up a few times. The identical CDR3 is also encoded by other nucleotide sequences in the sample. The chain joins TRBV27 to TRBJ1-5; a possible D gene is TRBD1 (5 bases). This CDR3 has 14 amino acids. Deletions cut 3 bases from V and 1 base from J, with 7 bases between. Germline V CDR1 and CDR2: MNHEY, SMNVEV (reference sequence). This chain's CDR3 is CASSFGGSNQPQHF. CDR3 bases: TGTGCCAGCAGTTTTGGGGGAAGCAATCAGCCCCAGCATTTT.

The rearrangement links TRBV9 to TRBJ2-7; no clear D. Trimming took off 0 bases at V and 0 bases at J, with 7 bases between the two ends. Germline lookup yields CDR1 SGDLS and CDR2 YYNGEE. The CDR3 extends over 14 amino acids. The CDR3 nucleotides are TGTGCCAGCAGCGTAGCGGTAGCCTCCTACGAGCAGTACTTC. This codes for CASSVAVASYEQYF.